The TCR beta chain described here comes from a study of control samples from healthy donors and cancer patients. Assay used: immunoSEQ multiplex PCR; TCRdb lists only in-frame clones, some missing. The sample lists 150,000 or so clones; approximately 92% were seen once. Germline V lookup: CDR1 SNHLY, CDR2 FYNNEI. CDR3 length: 17 amino acids. The V and J ends lost 8 bases and 1 base, in that order; junction bases with no gene match: 14. Sequenced sample: blood. The receptor was derived from a woman between 55 and 75 years old in good health. The chain joins TRBV2 to TRBJ1-1, with 9 bases lining up with TRBD1. CDR3 DNA sequence: TGTGCCAGCGAGCTATTCCCGGGACAGGGACAGAACACTGAAGCTTTCTTT. Translation gives CASELFPGQGQNTEAFF.